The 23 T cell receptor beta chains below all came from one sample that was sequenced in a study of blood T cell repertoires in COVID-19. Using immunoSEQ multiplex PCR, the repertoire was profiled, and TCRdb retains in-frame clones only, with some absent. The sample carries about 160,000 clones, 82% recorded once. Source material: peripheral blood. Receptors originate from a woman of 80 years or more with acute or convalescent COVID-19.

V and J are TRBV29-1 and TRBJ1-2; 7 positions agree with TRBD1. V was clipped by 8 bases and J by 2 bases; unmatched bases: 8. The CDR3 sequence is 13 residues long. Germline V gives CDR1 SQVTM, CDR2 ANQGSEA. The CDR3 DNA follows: TGCAGCACTTTGAGGGACAGCAACTATGGCTACACCTTC. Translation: CSTLRDSNYGYTF.

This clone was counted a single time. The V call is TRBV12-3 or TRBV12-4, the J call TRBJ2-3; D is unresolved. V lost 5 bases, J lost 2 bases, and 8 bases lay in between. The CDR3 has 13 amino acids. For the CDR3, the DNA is TGTGCCAGCAGTCAATACAACACAGATACGCAGTATTTT. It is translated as CASSQYNTDTQYF.

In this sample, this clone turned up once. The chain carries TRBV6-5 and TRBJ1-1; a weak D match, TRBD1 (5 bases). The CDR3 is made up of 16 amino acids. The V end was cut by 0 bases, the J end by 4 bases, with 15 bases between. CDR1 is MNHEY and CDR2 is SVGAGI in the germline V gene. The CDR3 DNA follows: TGTGCCAGCAGTTACTCGACCCCTGGGGCGACCACTGAAGCTTTCTTT. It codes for CASSYSTPGATTEAFF.

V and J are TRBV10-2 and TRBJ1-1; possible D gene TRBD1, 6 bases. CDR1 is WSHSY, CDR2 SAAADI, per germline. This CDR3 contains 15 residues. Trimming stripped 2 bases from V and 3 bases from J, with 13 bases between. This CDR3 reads CASSETPGEYTEAFF. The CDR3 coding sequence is TGCGCCAGCAGTGAGACCCCAGGGGAATACACTGAAGCTTTCTTT.

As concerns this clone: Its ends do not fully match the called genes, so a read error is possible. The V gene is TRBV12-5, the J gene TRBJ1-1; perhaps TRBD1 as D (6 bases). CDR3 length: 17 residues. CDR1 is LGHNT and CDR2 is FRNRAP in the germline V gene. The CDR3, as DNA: TGTACTAGTGGTTTCTCCGGCGGGGGCAGGTTTGGCACTGAAGCTTTCTTT. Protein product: CTSGFSGGGRFGTEAFF.

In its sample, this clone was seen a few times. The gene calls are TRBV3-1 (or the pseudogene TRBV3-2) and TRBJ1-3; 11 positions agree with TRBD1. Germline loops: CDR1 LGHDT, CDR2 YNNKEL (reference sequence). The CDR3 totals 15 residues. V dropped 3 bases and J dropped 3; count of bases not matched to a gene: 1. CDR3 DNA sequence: TGTGCCAGCAGCCAGGACAGGGGGCTTGGAAACACCATATATTTT. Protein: CASSQDRGLGNTIYF.

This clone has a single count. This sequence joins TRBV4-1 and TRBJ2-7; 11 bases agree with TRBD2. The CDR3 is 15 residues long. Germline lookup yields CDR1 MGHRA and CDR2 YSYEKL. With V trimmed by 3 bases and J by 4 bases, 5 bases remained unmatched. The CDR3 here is CASSQGTSGLYEQYF. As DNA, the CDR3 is TGCGCCAGCAGCCAGGGGACTAGCGGCCTGTACGAGCAGTACTTC.

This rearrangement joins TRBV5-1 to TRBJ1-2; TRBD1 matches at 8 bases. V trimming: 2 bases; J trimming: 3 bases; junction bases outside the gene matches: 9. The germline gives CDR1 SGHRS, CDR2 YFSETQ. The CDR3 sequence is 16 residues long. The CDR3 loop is CASSFNEPGQDYGYTF. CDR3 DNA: TGCGCCAGCAGCTTTAACGAACCGGGACAGGACTATGGCTACACCTTC.

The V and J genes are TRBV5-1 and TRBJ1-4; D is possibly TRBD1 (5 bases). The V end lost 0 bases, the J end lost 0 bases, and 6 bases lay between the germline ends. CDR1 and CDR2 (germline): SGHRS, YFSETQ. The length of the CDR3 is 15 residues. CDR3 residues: CASSLGGPTNEKLFF. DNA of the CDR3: TGCGCCAGCAGCTTGGGGGGCCCAACTAATGAAAAACTGTTTTTT. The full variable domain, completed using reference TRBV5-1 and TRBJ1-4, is KAGVTQTPRYLIKTRGQQVTLSCSPISGHRSVSWYQQTPGQGLQFLFEYFSETQRNKGNFPGRFSGRQFSNSRSEMNVSTLELGDSALYLCASSLGGPTNEKLFFGSGTQLSVL.

CDR3 sequence reads: CASKEGRQTQYF. For the CDR3, the DNA is TGTGCCAGCAAGGAGGGTCGTCAGACCCAGTACTTC. This chain links TRBV2 with TRBJ2-5; maybe TRBD2 (6 bases). V dropped 7 bases and J dropped 6 bases, with 12 bases sitting between them. Germline-derived CDR1 and CDR2 are SNHLY and FYNNEI. The CDR3 is made up of 12 amino acids.

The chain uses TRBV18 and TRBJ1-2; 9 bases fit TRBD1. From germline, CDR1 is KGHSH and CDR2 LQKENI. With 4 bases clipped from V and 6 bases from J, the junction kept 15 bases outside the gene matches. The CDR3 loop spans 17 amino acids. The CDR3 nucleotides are TGTGCCAGCTCACGGATCCGGGACAGGGAACGTGGCCATGGCTACACCTTC. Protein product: CASSRIRDRERGHGYTF. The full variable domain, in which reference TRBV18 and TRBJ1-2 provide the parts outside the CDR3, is NAGVMQNPRHLVRRRGQEARLRCSPMKGHSHVYWYRQLPEEGLKFMVYLQKENIIDESGMPKERFSAEFPKEGPSILRIQQVVRGDSAAYFCASSRIRDRERGHGYTFGSGTRLTVV.

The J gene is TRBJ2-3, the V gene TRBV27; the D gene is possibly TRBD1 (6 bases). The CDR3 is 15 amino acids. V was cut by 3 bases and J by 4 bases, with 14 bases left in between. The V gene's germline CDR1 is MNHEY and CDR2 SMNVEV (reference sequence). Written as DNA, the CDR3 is TGTGCCAGCAGTTTTCTCGAACAGGGAGCAGATACGCAGTATTTT. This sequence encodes CASSFLEQGADTQYF.

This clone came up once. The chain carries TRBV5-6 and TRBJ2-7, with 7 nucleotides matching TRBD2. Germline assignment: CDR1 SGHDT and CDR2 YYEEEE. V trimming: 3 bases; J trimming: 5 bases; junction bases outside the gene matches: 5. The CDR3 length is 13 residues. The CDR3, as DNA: TGTGCCAGCAGCTCGGGAGGCACCAACGAGCAGTACTTC. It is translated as CASSSGGTNEQYF.

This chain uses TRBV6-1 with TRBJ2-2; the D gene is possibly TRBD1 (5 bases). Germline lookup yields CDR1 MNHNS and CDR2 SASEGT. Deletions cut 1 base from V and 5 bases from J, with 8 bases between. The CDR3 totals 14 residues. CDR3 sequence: CASSEGGMTGELFF. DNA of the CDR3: TGTGCCAGCAGTGAAGGGGGCATGACCGGGGAGCTGTTTTTT.

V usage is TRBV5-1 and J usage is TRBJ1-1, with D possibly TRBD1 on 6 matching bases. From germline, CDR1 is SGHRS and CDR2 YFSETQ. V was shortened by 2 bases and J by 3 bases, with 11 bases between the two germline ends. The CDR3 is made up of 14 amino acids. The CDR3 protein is CASSFSGTHTEAFF. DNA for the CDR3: TGCGCCAGCAGCTTCTCCGGGACACACACTGAAGCTTTCTTT.

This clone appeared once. The CDR3: CASRATGSNEKLFF. The CDR3 DNA is TGTGCCAGCAGGGCGACAGGATCTAATGAAAAACTGTTTTTT. The chain is built from TRBV2 and TRBJ1-4; D perhaps matches TRBD1 (6 bases). The CDR3 is 14 amino acids. Germline values: CDR1 SNHLY, CDR2 FYNNEI. Trimming took off 6 bases at V and 3 bases at J, with 11 bases between the two ends.

The CDR3 coding sequence is TGTGCCAGCAGTTACGGGGGGTCGCTATATGGCTACACCTTC. It translates to CASSYGGSLYGYTF. The chain uses TRBV27 and TRBJ1-2; TRBD1 might be the D (5 bases). The germline V and J ends were trimmed by 4 bases and 5 bases, with 14 bases remaining between them. Germline V gene data show CDR1 as MNHEY and CDR2 as SMNVEV (reference sequence). CDR3 length: 14 amino acids.

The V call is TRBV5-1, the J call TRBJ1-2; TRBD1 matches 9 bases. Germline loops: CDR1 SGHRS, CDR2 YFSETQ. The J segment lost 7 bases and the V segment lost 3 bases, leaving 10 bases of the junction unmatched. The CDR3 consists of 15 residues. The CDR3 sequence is CASSSAQGAIGGYTF. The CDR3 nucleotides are TGCGCCAGCAGCTCGGCACAGGGGGCTATTGGTGGCTACACCTTC.

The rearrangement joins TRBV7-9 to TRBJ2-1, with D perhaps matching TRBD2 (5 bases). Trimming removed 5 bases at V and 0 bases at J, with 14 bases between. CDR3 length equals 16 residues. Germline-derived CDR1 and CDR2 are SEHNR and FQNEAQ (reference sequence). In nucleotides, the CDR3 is TGTGCCAGCAGCGATTTCGGGGAGTACTCCTACAATGAGCAGTTCTTC. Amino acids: CASSDFGEYSYNEQFF.

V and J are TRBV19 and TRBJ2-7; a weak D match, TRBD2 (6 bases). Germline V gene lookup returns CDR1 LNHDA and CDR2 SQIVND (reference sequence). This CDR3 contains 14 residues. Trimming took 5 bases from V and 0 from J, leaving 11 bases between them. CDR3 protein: CASSPFGGSYEQYF. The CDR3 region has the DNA TGTGCCAGTAGTCCGTTCGGGGGCTCCTACGAGCAGTACTTC.

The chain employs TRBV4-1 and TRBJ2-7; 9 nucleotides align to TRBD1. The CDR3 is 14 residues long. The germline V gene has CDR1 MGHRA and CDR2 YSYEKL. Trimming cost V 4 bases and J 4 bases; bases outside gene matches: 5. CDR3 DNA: TGCGCCAGCAGCCTTCGGGACAGGGTATACGAGCAGTACTTC. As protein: CASSLRDRVYEQYF.

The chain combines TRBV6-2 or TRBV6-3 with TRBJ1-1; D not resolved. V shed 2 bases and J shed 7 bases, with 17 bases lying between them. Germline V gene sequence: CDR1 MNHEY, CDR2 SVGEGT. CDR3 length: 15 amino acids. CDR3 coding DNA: TGTGCCAGCAGTTACGGTCCAGAGGCAGTCGATGAAGCTTTCTTT. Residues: CASSYGPEAVDEAFF.

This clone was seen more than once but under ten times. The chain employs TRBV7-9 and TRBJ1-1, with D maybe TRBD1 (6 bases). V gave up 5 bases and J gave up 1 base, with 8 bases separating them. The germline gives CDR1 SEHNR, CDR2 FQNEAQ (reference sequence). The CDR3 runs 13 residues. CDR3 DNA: TGTGCCAGCAGCGTGGACAGGAACACTGAAGCTTTCTTT. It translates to CASSVDRNTEAFF.